These 22 T cell receptor beta chains share one sample of origin, sequenced in a study of blood T cell repertoires in COVID-19. Data came from immunoSEQ multiplex PCR; TCRdb stores just in-frame clones and leaves some out. The sample has roughly 80,000 clones, 84% seen once. Sequencing was performed on peripheral blood. These receptors came from a human donor in a cohort sampled during active COVID-19.

The V call is TRBV19, the J call TRBJ2-3; D might be TRBD2 (5 bases). Trimming took off 5 bases at V and 4 bases at J, with 10 bases between the two ends. There are 13 residues in the CDR3. Germline CDR1 reads LNHDA; CDR2 reads SQIVND (reference sequence). This CDR3 is CASSWRSADTQYF. In DNA, the CDR3 is TGTGCCAGTAGTTGGAGGAGCGCAGATACGCAGTATTTT. Full variable domain (missing parts from reference TRBV19 and TRBJ2-3): DGGITQSPKYLFRKEGQNVTLSCEQNLNHDAMYWYRQDPGQGLRLIYYSQIVNDFQKGDIAEGYSVSREKKESFPLTVTSAQKNPTAFYLCASSWRSADTQYFGPGTRLTVL.

This clone was counted once. The V gene is TRBV28, the J gene TRBJ1-2, with unresolved D. CDR1 MDHEN and CDR2 SYDVKM come from the germline V gene. V gave up 5 bases and J gave up 5 bases, with 18 bases separating them. The CDR3 consists of 15 residues. As DNA, the CDR3 is TGTGCCAGCAGTCCGAGGGATCGTCCCTTTTATGGCTACACCTTC. Residues: CASSPRDRPFYGYTF.

This clone occurred a few times. V and J are TRBV29-1 and TRBJ1-5; 8 nucleotides agree with TRBD1. V shed 3 bases and J 8 bases; nucleotides not matched to a gene: 15. The germline CDR1 and CDR2 sequences are SQVTM and ANQGSEA. This CDR3 comprises 16 residues. The chain's CDR3 is CSVEVDRVSNEKPQHF. CDR3 in DNA: TGCAGCGTTGAGGTGGACAGGGTAAGTAATGAGAAGCCCCAGCATTTT.

This chain links TRBV12-3 or TRBV12-4 with TRBJ1-3; D is undetermined. V dropped 3 bases and J dropped 7 bases, with 7 bases sitting between them. CDR3 length: 12 residues. The CDR3 sequence is CASSFAGNTIYF. The CDR3 DNA reads TGTGCCAGCAGTTTCGCGGGGAACACCATATATTTT.

This clone appeared once. The V gene is TRBV5-1, the J gene TRBJ1-2, with 12 bases identical to TRBD1. V lost 4 bases, J lost 7 bases, and 20 bases stayed unmatched. The CDR3 is 19 amino acids. Germline lookup yields CDR1 SGHRS and CDR2 YFSETQ. In nucleotides, the CDR3 is TGCGCCAGCAGCCCAGAAAACCGGGACAGGGGGCGTGGATCTCCTGGCTACACCTTC. Translation gives CASSPENRDRGRGSPGYTF.

The V and J genes are TRBV5-6 and TRBJ2-7; D perhaps matches TRBD1 (5 bases). The V gene's germline CDR1 is SGHDT and CDR2 YYEEEE. The CDR3 contains 15 residues. With 1 base removed from V and 2 bases from J, the gap between germline ends came to 13 bases. Here the CDR3 reads CASSLRRRVPYEQYF. In DNA form, the CDR3 reads TGTGCCAGCAGCTTGAGGCGCAGGGTTCCCTACGAGCAGTACTTC.

This sequence joins TRBV15 and TRBJ2-5; tentative D call: TRBD2 (5 bases). V was shortened by 3 bases and J by 1 base, with 9 bases between the two germline ends. The V gene's germline CDR1 is LNHNV and CDR2 YYDKDF (reference sequence). The CDR3 extends over 14 amino acids. CDR3 amino acids: CATSRRRGQETQYF. CDR3 in DNA: TGTGCCACCAGCAGGCGACGGGGCCAAGAGACCCAGTACTTC.

The chain employs TRBV29-1 and TRBJ1-2; tentative D call: TRBD1 (5 bases). The V and J ends lost 7 bases and 3 bases respectively, with 12 bases between them. The CDR3 has 12 residues. Germline V gene sequence: CDR1 SQVTM, CDR2 ANQGSEA. CDR3 coding DNA: TGCAGCGGTGGGGGGTCTGACTATGGCTACACCTTC. Translation: CSGGGSDYGYTF.

J is TRBJ1-5 and V is TRBV6-5, with 8 positions matching TRBD1. Germline V gene data show CDR1 as MNHEY and CDR2 as SVGAGI. V lost 6 bases to trimming and J lost 2 bases; unmatched junction nucleotides: 3. This CDR3 spans 14 amino acids. The CDR3 coding sequence is TGTGCCAGCAGCATACAGGGGGGCAATCAGCCCCAGCATTTT. Translating gives CASSIQGGNQPQHF.

CDR3 nucleotides: TGCGCCAGCACCCCATGGACAGGGACCCAAGAGACCCAGTACTTC. Translated: CASTPWTGTQETQYF. This chain joins TRBV5-1 and TRBJ2-5, with 8 bases aligning to TRBD1. The germline CDR1 and CDR2 sequences are SGHRS and YFSETQ. The V gene end was trimmed by 6 bases and the J gene end by 1 base; junction bases not matched to a gene: 8. The CDR3 is made up of 15 amino acids.

The genes are TRBV28 and TRBJ2-7; 11 bases fit TRBD2. Trimming at V came to 6 bases and at J to 5 bases, leaving 12 bases not matched to a gene. CDR3 size: 16 residues. CDR1 is MDHEN and CDR2 is SYDVKM in the germline V gene. The CDR3 sequence is CASSRVLAGVRHEQYF. CDR3 coding DNA: TGTGCCAGCAGCCGAGTACTAGCGGGAGTACGGCACGAGCAGTACTTC.

CDR3 coding DNA: TGCGCCAGCAGCTTCCGGGCGGGGGAGTGGGATGAGCAGTTCTTC. Residues: CASSFRAGEWDEQFF. V usage is TRBV5-1 and J usage is TRBJ2-1, with TRBD2 matching over 7 bases. Germline lookup yields CDR1 SGHRS and CDR2 YFSETQ. J was trimmed by 8 bases and V by 2 bases; bases with no gene match: 10. CDR3 size: 15 residues.

The rearrangement uses TRBV6-5 and TRBJ2-1; no definite D call. The CDR3 is 13 residues long. Germline CDR1 MNHEY, CDR2 SVGAGI. With 2 bases removed from V and 6 bases from J, the gap between germline ends came to 8 bases. The CDR3 here is CASSYTHSNEQFF. In DNA form, the CDR3 reads TGTGCCAGCAGTTACACCCACAGCAATGAGCAGTTCTTC.

This clone has only a few counts. The chain recombines TRBV9 with TRBJ1-6; D gene unclear. The ends were cut back, 6 bases at V and 7 bases at J, with 11 bases in the middle. Germline V gene lookup returns CDR1 SGDLS and CDR2 YYNGEE. The CDR3 spans 13 residues. Written as DNA, the CDR3 is TGTGCCAGCAACGGCGGTACCAATTCACCCCTCCACTTT. It codes for CASNGGTNSPLHF.

This sequence joins TRBV7-2 and TRBJ1-5; D might be TRBD1 (5 bases). The germline CDR1 and CDR2 sequences are SGHTA and FQGNSA. The CDR3 loop spans 12 amino acids. The V and J ends lost 3 bases and 7 bases respectively, with 7 bases between them. CDR3 sequence (DNA): TGTGCCAGCAGCTTTGGGGGGCAGCCCCAGCATTTT. Translation: CASSFGGQPQHF.

V gene TRBV10-1 combines with J gene TRBJ2-1, with D tentatively TRBD2 (7 bases). The CDR3 extends over 17 amino acids. Germline assignment: CDR1 WNHNN and CDR2 SYGVQD (reference sequence). V shed 6 bases and J shed 4 bases, with 22 bases lying between them. CDR3 amino acids: CASSGGGGSYSYNEQFF. CDR3 DNA: TGCGCCAGCAGCGGAGGGGGGGGATCCTATTCGTACAATGAGCAGTTCTTC.

This clone was detected only a few times. The chain is built from TRBV11-2 and TRBJ1-4, with D unclear. Germline lookup yields CDR1 SGHAT and CDR2 FQNNGV. With 8 bases removed from V and 5 bases from J, the gap between germline ends came to 12 bases. The length of the CDR3 is 13 residues. CDR3 bases: TGTGCCAGCCAGCGGTCGCGGAATGAAAAACTGTTTTTT. The encoded protein is CASQRSRNEKLFF.

This clone was found once. The J gene is TRBJ2-7, the V gene TRBV5-1, with unresolved D. Looked up from germline, CDR1 is SGHRS and CDR2 is YFSETQ. The CDR3 is 11 amino acids. Trimming shortened V by 6 bases and J by 6 bases, and 10 bases separated the two germline ends. Here the CDR3 reads CASTETGEQYF. CDR3 nucleotides: TGCGCCAGCACCGAGACGGGCGAGCAGTACTTC.

The chain combines TRBV7-8 with TRBJ1-1; weak D call: TRBD1 (5 bases). Looked up from germline, CDR1 is SGHVS and CDR2 is FQNEAQ. The CDR3 covers 17 residues. Trimming pared 5 bases from V and 4 bases from J, leaving 23 bases between. CDR3 nucleotides: TGTGCCAGCAGCCCCACTGGGGTAGTCAGGGTTGGCACTGAAGCTTTCTTT. Its protein product is CASSPTGVVRVGTEAFF.

This sequence joins TRBV5-1 and TRBJ2-7, with TRBD1 matching over 11 bases. Germline trimming cut 7 bases from V and 4 bases from J; bases unmatched to any gene: 10. The CDR3 consists of 15 residues. The V gene's germline CDR1 is SGHRS and CDR2 YFSETQ. CDR3 residues: CASGQRGQGEYEQYF. The CDR3 DNA follows: TGCGCCAGCGGCCAAAGGGGACAGGGGGAATACGAGCAGTACTTC.

The chain combines TRBV5-1 with TRBJ2-6; no clear D. In germline, CDR1 is SGHRS, CDR2 YFSETQ. This CDR3 is built from 14 residues. V was pared by 7 bases and J by 1 base, with 9 bases between. CDR3 in amino acids: CASEPGSGANVLTF. In DNA form, the CDR3 reads TGCGCCAGCGAGCCGGGTTCTGGGGCCAACGTCCTGACTTTC.

This clone was detected only once. This sequence joins TRBV6-1 and TRBJ1-5; D unresolved. Germline V gene lookup returns CDR1 MNHNS and CDR2 SASEGT. This CDR3 region has 15 residues. V lost 1 base and J lost 6, with 13 bases in between. CDR3 in DNA: TGTGCCAGCAGTGAAGGACCCGTCGGGGTTCAGCCCCAGCATTTT. Protein: CASSEGPVGVQPQHF.